Listed below are T cell receptor beta chains from one sample, sequenced in a study of blood T cell repertoires in COVID-19. Profiled with immunoSEQ multiplex PCR; TCRdb holds only in-frame clones, not every one. The data contain a few hundred thousand clones, about four fifths of them seen just once; the ten biggest clones take up roughly 5.3%. Material: PBMCs or T cells enriched from blood (not recorded which). All receptors come from a man aged 40-50 years who had been exposed to COVID-19. The CDR3 runs from the conserved cysteine through the conserved F or W. Each record gives: J gene, V gene, D gene, clone size, CDR3 protein, CDR3 DNA. The D gene is left open where the match is weak. Size values are once, few and many counts, or a class for expanded clones, and some rows have none.

j_gene: TRBJ1-6; v_gene: TRBV5-6; d_gene: NA; abundance: NA; CDR3aa: CASSLAPGYNSPLHF; CDR3nt: TGTGCCAGCAGCTTGGCGCCGGGGTATAATTCACCCCTCCACTTT
j_gene: TRBJ2-1; v_gene: TRBV29-1; d_gene: NA; abundance: NA; CDR3aa: CSVRKLMEGVSFNEQFF; CDR3nt: TGCAGCGTTCGTAAGCTGATGGAGGGCGTTTCGTTCAATGAGCAGTTCTTC
j_gene: TRBJ1-4; v_gene: TRBV5-4; d_gene: TRBD1; abundance: NA; CDR3aa: CASSATGTGVAKLFF; CDR3nt: TGTGCCAGCAGCGCCACCGGGACAGGGGTCGCAAAACTGTTTTTT
j_gene: TRBJ1-1; v_gene: TRBV7-9; d_gene: NA; abundance: NA; CDR3aa: CASSPWRQFETEAFF; CDR3nt: TGTGCCAGCAGCCCTTGGCGGCAGTTTGAGACTGAAGCTTTCTTT
j_gene: TRBJ2-5; v_gene: TRBV11-3; d_gene: TRBD1; abundance: NA; CDR3aa: CASRQRQGLETQYF; CDR3nt: TGTGCCAGCAGACAACGACAGGGGCTAGAGACCCAGTACTTC
j_gene: TRBJ1-1; v_gene: TRBV19; d_gene: TRBD1; abundance: NA; CDR3aa: CASNQGDTEAFF; CDR3nt: TGTGCCAGCAATCAGGGGGACACTGAAGCTTTCTTT
j_gene: TRBJ2-7; v_gene: TRBV7-8; d_gene: NA; abundance: NA; CDR3aa: CASSLLSGKEQYF; CDR3nt: TGTGCCAGCAGCTTACTTTCAGGGAAGGAGCAGTACTTC
j_gene: TRBJ1-1; v_gene: TRBV5-6; d_gene: NA; abundance: NA; CDR3aa: CASGRVIYAEAFF; CDR3nt: TGTGCCAGCGGCAGGGTCATCTACGCTGAAGCTTTCTTT
j_gene: TRBJ1-6; v_gene: TRBV19; d_gene: TRBD1; abundance: NA; CDR3aa: CASQTGTRRSPLHF; CDR3nt: TGTGCCAGTCAGACAGGGACCAGGAGATCACCCCTCCACTTT
j_gene: TRBJ2-7; v_gene: TRBV6-5; d_gene: NA; abundance: NA; CDR3aa: CASSYAGDSYEQYF; CDR3nt: TGTGCCAGCAGTTACGCCGGAGATTCCTACGAGCAGTACTTC
j_gene: TRBJ1-2; v_gene: TRBV5-4; d_gene: NA; abundance: NA; CDR3aa: CASSLERSGYTF; CDR3nt: TGTGCCAGCAGCTTGGAACGAAGCGGCTACACCTTC
j_gene: TRBJ2-3; v_gene: TRBV12-3/TRBV12-4; d_gene: NA; abundance: NA; CDR3aa: CASSFVLTDTQYF; CDR3nt: TGTGCCAGCAGTTTTGTCCTCACAGATACGCAGTATTTT
j_gene: TRBJ2-7; v_gene: TRBV12-3/TRBV12-4; d_gene: NA; abundance: few; CDR3aa: CASDGTAGSRQYF; CDR3nt: TGTGCCAGCGATGGCACGGCAGGCTCGAGGCAGTACTTC
j_gene: TRBJ2-7; v_gene: TRBV4-1; d_gene: NA; abundance: NA; CDR3aa: CASSQDNRAEGYEQYF; CDR3nt: TGCGCCAGCAGCCAAGATAACAGGGCGGAAGGTTACGAGCAGTACTTC
j_gene: TRBJ2-7; v_gene: TRBV2; d_gene: NA; abundance: NA; CDR3aa: CASRDEQGSYEQYF; CDR3nt: TGTGCCAGCAGAGATGAACAGGGTTCCTACGAGCAGTACTTC
j_gene: TRBJ2-1; v_gene: TRBV3-1/TRBV3-2; d_gene: TRBD2; abundance: NA; CDR3aa: CASSQGLAGNNEQFF; CDR3nt: TGTGCCAGCAGCCAAGGACTAGCGGGAAACAATGAGCAGTTCTTC
j_gene: TRBJ2-7; v_gene: TRBV29-1; d_gene: TRBD2; abundance: once; CDR3aa: CSVVFLAGAYEQYF; CDR3nt: TGCAGCGTTGTGTTCTTGGCGGGAGCCTACGAGCAGTACTTC
j_gene: TRBJ2-2; v_gene: TRBV29-1; d_gene: TRBD2; abundance: NA; CDR3aa: CSAASGLAGDSRGGELFF; CDR3nt: TGCAGCGCCGCCTCTGGACTAGCGGGAGATTCAAGGGGCGGGGAGCTGTTTTTT
j_gene: TRBJ1-4; v_gene: TRBV9; d_gene: NA; abundance: once; CDR3aa: CASSPRHVANEKLFF; CDR3nt: TGTGCCAGCAGCCCCCGACACGTTGCTAATGAAAAACTGTTTTTT
j_gene: TRBJ2-3; v_gene: TRBV3-1/TRBV3-2; d_gene: NA; abundance: NA; CDR3aa: CATTQRNTDTQYF; CDR3nt: TGTGCCACCACTCAGCGGAACACAGATACGCAGTATTTT
j_gene: TRBJ1-3; v_gene: TRBV19; d_gene: NA; abundance: NA; CDR3aa: CASSRGASGNTIYF; CDR3nt: TGTGCCAGTAGCCGGGGGGCCTCTGGAAACACCATATATTTT
j_gene: TRBJ2-1; v_gene: TRBV6-1; d_gene: NA; abundance: NA; CDR3aa: CASSEVGGPSYNEQFF; CDR3nt: TGTGCCAGCAGTGAAGTCGGGGGTCCCTCCTACAATGAGCAGTTCTTC
j_gene: TRBJ2-1; v_gene: TRBV6-5; d_gene: TRBD2; abundance: NA; CDR3aa: CASSLAGARNEQFF; CDR3nt: TGTGCCAGCAGCTTAGCGGGAGCTAGGAATGAGCAGTTCTTC
j_gene: TRBJ1-1; v_gene: TRBV11-2; d_gene: TRBD1; abundance: NA; CDR3aa: CASSVRRAGGLSGTEAFF; CDR3nt: TGTGCCAGCAGCGTCAGAAGGGCAGGGGGCCTTTCAGGCACTGAAGCTTTCTTT
j_gene: TRBJ1-5; v_gene: TRBV21-1; d_gene: NA; abundance: NA; CDR3aa: CASSKEGEHQPQHF; CDR3nt: TGTGCCAGCAGCAAAGAGGGGGAACATCAGCCCCAGCATTTT
j_gene: TRBJ2-1; v_gene: TRBV30; d_gene: NA; abundance: NA; CDR3aa: CAWSVLDSNEQFF; CDR3nt: TGTGCCTGGAGTGTACTAGACTCAAATGAGCAGTTCTTC
j_gene: TRBJ1-4; v_gene: TRBV19; d_gene: NA; abundance: NA; CDR3aa: CACSSGGATNEKLFF; CDR3nt: TGTGCCTGCAGTAGTGGAGGTGCCACTAATGAAAAACTGTTTTTT
j_gene: TRBJ2-3; v_gene: TRBV10-3; d_gene: NA; abundance: NA; CDR3aa: CAISESVTGIADTQYF; CDR3nt: TGTGCCATCAGTGAGTCGGTAACAGGGATAGCAGATACGCAGTATTTT
j_gene: TRBJ2-7; v_gene: TRBV14; d_gene: TRBD2; abundance: NA; CDR3aa: CASSQERLAGVFYEQYF; CDR3nt: TGTGCCAGCAGCCAAGAAAGACTAGCGGGAGTGTTCTACGAGCAGTACTTC
j_gene: TRBJ1-2; v_gene: TRBV5-1; d_gene: TRBD1; abundance: NA; CDR3aa: CASSFDRGTGGYTF; CDR3nt: TGCGCCAGCAGCTTTGACAGGGGCACGGGCGGCTACACCTTC
j_gene: TRBJ2-7; v_gene: TRBV6-5; d_gene: NA; abundance: NA; CDR3aa: CASNARLYEQYF; CDR3nt: TGTGCCAGCAATGCCAGGTTGTACGAGCAGTACTTC
j_gene: TRBJ2-5; v_gene: TRBV15; d_gene: NA; abundance: few; CDR3aa: CATSRSRGETQYF; CDR3nt: TGTGCCACCAGCAGGAGCCGGGGAGAGACCCAGTACTTC
j_gene: TRBJ1-4; v_gene: TRBV19; d_gene: NA; abundance: few; CDR3aa: CASSLRAGGYEKLFF; CDR3nt: TGTGCCAGTAGTCTTAGGGCGGGGGGATATGAAAAACTGTTTTTT
j_gene: TRBJ2-1; v_gene: TRBV7-9; d_gene: TRBD1; abundance: NA; CDR3aa: CASQQGQYNEQFF; CDR3nt: TGTGCCAGCCAGCAGGGACAGTACAATGAGCAGTTCTTC
j_gene: TRBJ2-1; v_gene: TRBV7-9; d_gene: NA; abundance: NA; CDR3aa: CASSPMAGFNEQFF; CDR3nt: TGTGCCAGCAGCCCCATGGCAGGGTTCAATGAGCAGTTCTTC
j_gene: TRBJ2-1; v_gene: TRBV3-1/TRBV3-2; d_gene: TRBD2; abundance: NA; CDR3aa: CASSQDSGSGRGEQFF; CDR3nt: TGTGCCAGCAGCCAAGATTCGGGCAGCGGGAGGGGTGAGCAGTTCTTC
j_gene: TRBJ2-2; v_gene: TRBV3-1/TRBV3-2; d_gene: NA; abundance: NA; CDR3aa: CASSGGASGELFF; CDR3nt: TGTGCCAGCAGCGGGGGGGCTAGCGGGGAGCTGTTTTTT
j_gene: TRBJ2-2; v_gene: TRBV4-1; d_gene: NA; abundance: few; CDR3aa: CASSLGTLNTGELFF; CDR3nt: TGCGCCAGCAGCCTTGGGACACTGAACACCGGGGAGCTGTTTTTT
j_gene: TRBJ1-2; v_gene: TRBV30; d_gene: NA; abundance: NA; CDR3aa: CAWSVRGGFGYTF; CDR3nt: TGTGCCTGGAGTGTACGCGGGGGCTTCGGCTACACCTTC
j_gene: TRBJ2-7; v_gene: TRBV7-9; d_gene: TRBD2; abundance: NA; CDR3aa: CASSSPLAGGGFADYEQYF; CDR3nt: TGTGCCAGCAGCTCCCCTCTAGCGGGAGGAGGGTTCGCTGACTACGAGCAGTACTTC
j_gene: TRBJ2-3; v_gene: TRBV4-1; d_gene: NA; abundance: NA; CDR3aa: CASSQDPRTDTQYF; CDR3nt: TGCGCCAGCAGCCAAGATCCGCGGACAGATACGCAGTATTTT
j_gene: TRBJ2-1; v_gene: TRBV12-3/TRBV12-4; d_gene: NA; abundance: NA; CDR3aa: CASRRNEQFF; CDR3nt: TGTGCCAGCAGGCGCAATGAGCAGTTCTTC
j_gene: TRBJ2-3; v_gene: TRBV5-6; d_gene: NA; abundance: once; CDR3aa: CASSRKRVTDTQYF; CDR3nt: TGTGCCAGCAGCCGGAAGAGGGTTACAGATACGCAGTATTTT
j_gene: TRBJ1-1; v_gene: TRBV3-1/TRBV3-2; d_gene: NA; abundance: NA; CDR3aa: CASKRTGGLGEAFF; CDR3nt: TGTGCCAGCAAACGAACGGGGGGTTTGGGTGAAGCTTTCTTT
j_gene: TRBJ2-7; v_gene: TRBV10-3; d_gene: NA; abundance: once; CDR3aa: CAISESRGEQYF; CDR3nt: TGTGCCATCAGTGAGTCGAGGGGGGAGCAGTACTTC
j_gene: TRBJ2-3; v_gene: TRBV14; d_gene: TRBD2; abundance: NA; CDR3aa: CASSPIWGGLTDTQYF; CDR3nt: TGTGCCAGCAGCCCGATCTGGGGAGGGCTCACAGATACGCAGTATTTT
j_gene: TRBJ2-2; v_gene: TRBV7-9; d_gene: TRBD2; abundance: NA; CDR3aa: CASSSGTSDTVSGELFF; CDR3nt: TGTGCCAGCAGCTCGGGGACTAGCGATACGGTTTCCGGGGAGCTGTTTTTT
j_gene: TRBJ1-5; v_gene: TRBV10-2; d_gene: NA; abundance: few; CDR3aa: CASSGEGLKPQHF; CDR3nt: TGCGCCAGCAGCGGGGAGGGGCTAAAGCCCCAGCATTTT
j_gene: TRBJ2-1; v_gene: TRBV3-1/TRBV3-2; d_gene: NA; abundance: NA; CDR3aa: CASSFRNNEQFF; CDR3nt: TGTGCCAGCAGCTTCAGAAACAATGAGCAGTTCTTC
j_gene: TRBJ2-1; v_gene: TRBV9; d_gene: TRBD2; abundance: NA; CDR3aa: CASSVTSGYNEQFF; CDR3nt: TGTGCCAGCAGCGTAACTAGCGGCTACAATGAGCAGTTCTTC
j_gene: TRBJ2-5; v_gene: TRBV19; d_gene: NA; abundance: NA; CDR3aa: CASSRGNQETQYF; CDR3nt: TGTGCCAGTAGCCGGGGTAATCAAGAGACCCAGTACTTC
j_gene: TRBJ2-1; v_gene: TRBV12-3/TRBV12-4; d_gene: TRBD2; abundance: NA; CDR3aa: CASSGGEPFF; CDR3nt: TGTGCCAGCAGTGGGGGGGAGCCGTTCTTC